A selection of T cell receptor beta chains follows, all from one sample in a study of blood T cells in healthy people across ages. MiXCR, applied by TCRdb to the 5' RACE reads, yields one record per CDR3 protein. The sample includes around 990,000 distinct CDR3 sequences, about two fifths of them seen just once. Input material: blood. Receptors originate from a man aged 18 to 30 in good health. Each CDR3 is given with its conserved first and last residue.

TRBV20-1,CSASSGGASYNEQFF
TRBV5-1,CASSFGPVRNTGELFF
TRBV9,CASSTGGQETQYF
TRBV4-2,CASSQERRETQYF
TRBV6-2/TRBV6-3,CASGFQGEGEQFF
TRBV20-1,CSARYVQQRGAFF
TRBV5-1,CASRERGTFTDTQYF
TRBV28,CASSSSTGTSNTGELFF
TRBV7-9,CASSFPTRDRNTGEPFF
TRBV6-1,CASSVRQPDTQYF
TRBV4-3,CASSQAARGTTEAFF
TRBV6-2/TRBV6-3,CASNGLGRGNIQYF
TRBV7-9,CASSNGQGNTEAFF
TRBV20-1,CSATTGGISNQPQHF
TRBV27,CASSPGLQGLISPLHF
TRBV6-2/TRBV6-3,CASSYSLGNLEAFF
TRBV6-5,CASSSGSGISGANVLTF
TRBV20-1,CSAKTWRGNEQFF
TRBV7-2,CASRERGGRYNEQFF
TRBV28,CASSFIRTGYTDTQYF
TRBV6-2/TRBV6-3,CASSYSGTRAGYTF
TRBV20-1,CSATSEGNEQFF
TRBV12-3/TRBV12-4,CASSLSSLTVYGYTF
TRBV12-3/TRBV12-4,CASSGYPVNTEAFF
TRBV27,CASSPDRGLGNQPQHF
TRBV4-2,CASSKRSGKRASPLHF
TRBV20-1,CSARDDGRYEQYF
TRBV4-1,CASSQDGGASGPYTDTQYF
TRBV7-8,CASSSDAGSQHF